A selection of T cell receptor beta chains follows, all from one sample in a study of blood T cell repertoires in COVID-19. TCRdb keeps only in-frame clones here, not all; method: immunoSEQ multiplex PCR. The sample records about 210,000 clones, 81% being singletons. The sequenced material came from PBMCs or T cells enriched from blood (not recorded which). The receptors were sampled from a woman aged 50 to 60 with acute COVID-19. CDR3s include the opening cysteine and the closing phenylalanine or tryptophan. The order of the fields is V gene, CDR3 length, D gene, CDR3 protein. A D gene is named only where the DNA matches it firmly.

>TRBV4-2|17|TRBD2
CASSLGTSAYWGETQYF
>TRBV3-1/TRBV3-2|15|TRBD1
CASSQREGAYEKLFF
>TRBV28|15|NA
CASSSVAEMYQPQHF
>TRBV19|13|NA
CASSIGWAGAQHF
>TRBV14|14|TRBD2
CASSFRTSSVTQYF
>TRBV3-1/TRBV3-2|13|NA
CASSQGNSYEQYF
>TRBV12-3/TRBV12-4|12|NA
CASRTQNYEQYF
>TRBV10-3|13|TRBD2
CAIRLAGENEQFF
>TRBV4-2|18|NA
CASSQEAQRERPYQPQHF
>TRBV19|14|NA
CASRWGTTNYGYTF
>TRBV12-3/TRBV12-4|13|NA
CASSPAQGAIQYF
>TRBV7-2|14|NA
CASSLGDRTDTQYF
>TRBV4-3|13|NA
CASSQDRGLRQYF
>TRBV24-1|12|TRBD1
CATGTGAKAQHF
>TRBV7-2|14|NA
CASSQQGIGTEAFF
>TRBV15|16|NA
CATSRGGGANTGELFF
>TRBV5-1|14|NA
CASSLVADTGELFF
>TRBV19|15|NA
CASSTRQLNNEKLFF
>TRBV6-2/TRBV6-3|12|NA
CASSLGDETQYF
>TRBV27|14|NA
CASSQGLYGNTIYF
>TRBV28|17|TRBD2
CASSPQGLAAYTDTQYF
>TRBV28|14|TRBD1
CASSLGQLPYEQYF
>TRBV18|16|TRBD2
CASSPVAGARRNEQFF
>TRBV6-6|15|TRBD2
CASSYSRTSGNEQFF
>TRBV28|11|NA
CVLKGDTEAFF
>TRBV19|13|NA
CASSEGAPSDQYF
>TRBV4-3|16|NA
CASSQDTTVGNQPQHF
>TRBV7-9|17|NA
CASSPALALSYTGELFF
>TRBV28|15|TRBD1
CASSLQGQAFGPQHF
>TRBV28|17|TRBD1
CASSLGTGAVLNQPQHF
>TRBV11-2|13|TRBD1
CASSADRSLGYTF
>TRBV11-2|18|TRBD1
CASSSSRWDRGLRTEAFF
>TRBV29-1|14|TRBD2
CSVASGTSTDTQYF
>TRBV5-4|15|TRBD1
CASSPDRVQRNEQYF
>TRBV28|15|TRBD1
CASSFTGGVEQPQHF
>TRBV5-1|16|TRBD2
CASSLNSGAQTGELFF
>TRBV7-2|19|TRBD1
CASSISDRGLAGTNEKLFF
>TRBV4-3|17|NA
CASSQDRHPGSGNTIYF